The 24 T cell receptor beta chains in this list originate from one sample, sequenced in a study of T cell responses to AZD1222 COVID-19 vaccine. Clones were read by immunoSEQ multiplex PCR, and TCRdb kept only the in-frame ones, dropping some. The sample lists 140,000 to 150,000 clones; roughly nine tenths were seen once. The sequencing used peripheral blood, collected 28 days after the second AZD1222 dose. The receptor source for this set is an adult who received the AZD1222 COVID-19 vaccine.

The CDR3: CASSLAEGRRLAGYNEQFF. The CDR3 DNA sequence: TGTGCCAGCAGCTTGGCCGAGGGTCGGCGCCTAGCGGGGTACAATGAGCAGTTCTTC. The rearrangement links TRBV5-5 to TRBJ2-1; TRBD2 agrees at 9 bases. The CDR3 spans 19 residues. The V and J ends lost 0 bases and 4 bases, in that order; junction bases with no gene match: 14. The germline CDR1 and CDR2 sequences are SGHKS and YYEKEE (reference sequence).

The chain is built from TRBV6-5 and TRBJ2-1, with D unclear. Germline V lookup: CDR1 MNHEY, CDR2 SVGAGI. V lost 4 bases to trimming and J lost 4 bases, with 5 bases between them. There are 12 residues in the CDR3. CDR3 protein: CASSSDYNEQFF. The CDR3 DNA reads TGTGCCAGCAGTTCGGATTACAATGAGCAGTTCTTC.

The chain recombines TRBV5-6 with TRBJ1-2; D possibly corresponds to TRBD1 (6 bases). With 6 bases removed from V and 5 bases from J, the gap between germline ends came to 29 bases. There are 18 residues in the CDR3. Looked up from germline, CDR1 is SGHDT and CDR2 is YYEEEE. The CDR3 loop reads CASTHTGGESTPGYGYTF. CDR3 nucleotides: TGTGCCAGCACACACACGGGGGGCGAATCTACGCCGGGTTATGGCTACACCTTC. The whole variable domain, remainder taken from reference TRBV5-6 and TRBJ1-2, is DAGVTQSPTHLIKTRGQQVTLRCSPKSGHDTVSWYQQALGQGPQFIFQYYEEEERQRGNFPDRFSGHQFPNYSSELNVNALLLGDSALYLCASTHTGGESTPGYGYTFGSGTRLTVV.

In nucleotides, the CDR3 is TGCGCCAGCAGCCAAGTGGGCGGGAGGGCCGCCGGGGAGCTGTTTTTT. Residues: CASSQVGGRAAGELFF. V gene TRBV4-1 combines with J gene TRBJ2-2, with 9 bases matching TRBD2. The V gene end was trimmed by 1 base and the J gene end by 6 bases; junction bases not matched to a gene: 6. CDR1 and CDR2 from the germline V gene are MGHRA and YSYEKL. The CDR3 has 16 amino acids.

This chain links TRBV7-9 with TRBJ1-3; perhaps TRBD1 as D (5 bases). The CDR3 has 15 residues. Germline lookup yields CDR1 SEHNR and CDR2 FQNEAQ (reference sequence). V was pared by 2 bases and J by 4 bases, with 12 bases between. DNA of the CDR3: TGTGCCAGCAGCTTAAGGCCGGGACTCGGAAACACCATATATTTT. The encoded protein is CASSLRPGLGNTIYF. The complete variable domain, with remaining parts taken from reference TRBV7-9 and TRBJ1-3, reads DTGVSQNPRHKITKRGQNVTFRCDPISEHNRLYWYRQTLGQGPEFLTYFQNEAQLEKSRLLSDRFSAERPKGSFSTLEIQRTEQGDSAMYLCASSLRPGLGNTIYFGEGSWLTVV.

The V call is TRBV5-5, the J call TRBJ1-1, with 7 bases lining up with TRBD1. The CDR3 sequence is 14 residues long. V lost 4 bases to trimming and J lost 1 base; unmatched junction nucleotides: 4. From germline, CDR1 is SGHKS and CDR2 YYEKEE (reference sequence). The CDR3 spells CASSDRTGNTEAFF. In nucleotides, the CDR3 is TGTGCCAGCAGCGATCGGACAGGGAACACTGAAGCTTTCTTT.

V is TRBV5-4 and J is TRBJ2-1; 7 nucleotides align to TRBD2. V lost 2 bases and J lost 7; bases outside the gene matches: 6. CDR1 and CDR2 from the germline V gene are SGHNT and YYREEE (reference sequence). The CDR3 is 14 amino acids. The CDR3 loop reads CASSFGTTLNEQFF. CDR3 nucleotide sequence: TGTGCCAGCAGCTTCGGGACTACACTAAATGAGCAGTTCTTC.

The V call is TRBV10-3, the J call TRBJ1-1; D is possibly TRBD1 (6 bases). From germline, CDR1 is ENHRY and CDR2 SYGVKD. The V gene lost 4 bases and the J gene lost 3 bases, with 12 bases spanning the gap. The CDR3 runs to 14 residues. DNA for the CDR3: TGTGCCATCAGTGGTGGGGGCGCGGACACTGAAGCTTTCTTT. Its translation is CAISGGGADTEAFF.

The V and J genes are TRBV5-4 and TRBJ2-3, with 13 bases aligning to TRBD2. V lost 4 bases and J lost 0; bases outside the gene matches: 11. CDR3 length: 19 amino acids. Germline values: CDR1 SGHNT, CDR2 YYREEE (reference sequence). This chain's CDR3 is CASSRGLAGARTSTDTQYF. The CDR3 coding sequence is TGTGCCAGCAGCCGCGGACTAGCGGGGGCACGGACTAGCACAGATACGCAGTATTTT.

The chain employs TRBV19 and TRBJ2-7, with TRBD1 matching 8 bases. Unmatched junction bases numbered 7, after V lost 4 bases and J lost 2 bases. Per germline, CDR1 LNHDA and CDR2 SQIVND (reference sequence). This CDR3 comprises 15 residues. CDR3 coding DNA: TGTGCCAGTAGTACCGCCGTGGGACAGGCCTACGAGCAGTACTTC. The encoded protein is CASSTAVGQAYEQYF.

This rearrangement joins TRBV7-2 to TRBJ2-5, with 8 bases matching TRBD2. This CDR3 is built from 14 residues. Trimming cost V 4 bases and J 1 base; bases outside gene matches: 2. The germline V gene encodes CDR1 SGHTA and CDR2 FQGNSA. The CDR3 coding sequence is TGTGCCAGCAGCTACACTAGCGGCCAAGAGACCCAGTACTTC. Residues: CASSYTSGQETQYF. The full variable domain, in which reference TRBV7-2 and TRBJ2-5 provide the parts outside the CDR3, is GAGVSQSPSNKVTEKGKDVELRCDPISGHTALYWYRQSLGQGLEFLIYFQGNSAPDKSGLPSDRFSAERTGGSVSTLTIQRTQQEDSAVYLCASSYTSGQETQYFGPGTRLLVL.

CDR3 amino acids: CASSWLAGGSSYNEQFF. In nucleotides, the CDR3 is TGTGCCAGTAGTTGGCTAGCGGGAGGGAGCTCCTACAATGAGCAGTTCTTC. The genes are TRBV19 and TRBJ2-1, with TRBD2 matching over 12 bases. V was clipped by 5 bases and J by 0 bases; unmatched bases: 5. Germline V gives CDR1 LNHDA, CDR2 SQIVND (reference sequence). CDR3 length equals 17 residues.

The V and J genes are TRBV19 and TRBJ2-4, with TRBD1 identical over 9 bases. This CDR3 has 15 amino acids. From germline, CDR1 is LNHDA and CDR2 SQIVND (reference sequence). Losses at the gene ends were 6 bases for V and 8 bases for J; bases not matched to a gene: 11. As DNA, the CDR3 is TGTGCCAGTAGAAGTCCCGGGACAGGGAAGTACATTCAGTACTTC. Translation gives CASRSPGTGKYIQYF.

This chain connects TRBV4-3 to TRBJ2-2; TRBD1 or TRBD2 may be the D gene (5 bases each). Looked up from germline, CDR1 is LGHNA and CDR2 is YSLEER. Trimming took 7 bases from V and 4 from J, leaving 10 bases between them. The CDR3 sequence is 13 residues long. CDR3 sequence reads: CASKGRVTGELFF. The CDR3, as DNA: TGCGCCAGCAAGGGGCGGGTCACCGGGGAGCTGTTTTTT.

This clone was seen a single time. V and J are TRBV9 and TRBJ2-5, with D perhaps given as TRBD1 or TRBD2 (5 bases each). Germline loops: CDR1 SGDLS, CDR2 YYNGEE. The CDR3 has 13 residues. The ends were cut back, 4 bases at V and 2 bases at J, with 9 bases in the middle. The CDR3 loop is CASSRGQQETQYF. DNA for the CDR3: TGTGCCAGCAGCCGGGGCCAACAAGAGACCCAGTACTTC.

The chain uses TRBV29-1 and TRBJ1-2, with 12 bases matching TRBD1. CDR3 size: 15 residues. V lost 5 bases and J lost 3; bases outside the gene matches: 7. Germline V gene sequence: CDR1 SQVTM, CDR2 ANQGSEA. CDR3 nucleotide sequence: TGCAGCGTTTCCGGGACAGGGGGCGCTGACTATGGCTACACCTTC. This gives the protein CSVSGTGGADYGYTF.

This clone showed up just a few times. The chain links TRBV24-1 to TRBJ1-2; D is possibly TRBD1 (6 bases). CDR1 is KGHDR and CDR2 is SFDVKD in the germline V gene. Between the trimmed V and J ends, which lost 10 bases and 4 bases, there was a span of 18 bases. The CDR3 covers 14 residues. CDR3 in amino acids: CATKRGAGPYGYTF. The CDR3 nucleotides read TGTGCCACTAAGCGGGGGGCCGGGCCCTATGGCTACACCTTC.

J is TRBJ1-1 and V is TRBV10-2, with TRBD1 as a possible D gene (5 bases). Germline lookup yields CDR1 WSHSY and CDR2 SAAADI. The V gene lost 6 bases and the J gene lost 4 bases, with 6 bases spanning the gap. The CDR3 spans 11 residues. The CDR3 here is CASRGPTEAFF. CDR3 nucleotides: TGCGCCAGCAGGGGACCCACTGAAGCTTTCTTT.

V is TRBV7-2 and J is TRBJ2-5; D is perhaps TRBD2 (6 bases). The germline gives CDR1 SGHTA, CDR2 FQGNSA. V lost 4 bases and J 5 bases, leaving 11 bases between the germline ends. The CDR3 contains 13 residues. The CDR3 spells CASSSPGDETQYF. The CDR3, as DNA: TGTGCCAGCAGCTCCCCGGGGGACGAGACCCAGTACTTC. The full variable domain, rest sourced from reference TRBV7-2 and TRBJ2-5, is GAGVSQSPSNKVTEKGKDVELRCDPISGHTALYWYRQSLGQGLEFLIYFQGNSAPDKSGLPSDRFSAERTGGSVSTLTIQRTQQEDSAVYLCASSSPGDETQYFGPGTRLLVL.

CDR3 sequence: CASSYSHINNSPLHF. The CDR3, as DNA: TGTGCCAGCAGTTACTCGCACATTAATAATTCACCCCTCCACTTT. V gene TRBV6-5 combines with J gene TRBJ1-6, with no clear D. V was clipped by 0 bases and J by 5 bases, with 8 bases between them. Germline V gene data show CDR1 as MNHEY and CDR2 as SVGAGI. The CDR3 sequence is 15 residues long.

The rearrangement joins TRBV18 to TRBJ2-1, with 14 bases aligning to TRBD2. Trimming removed 9 bases from V and 6 bases from J; junction bases left unmatched: 16. CDR3 length: 18 amino acids. Germline lookup yields CDR1 KGHSH and CDR2 LQKENI. CDR3 coding DNA: TGTGCCAGTAGGACTAGCGGGAGGTTGCCCCGCAGGGGCAATGAGCAGTTCTTC. As protein: CASRTSGRLPRRGNEQFF.

The V gene is TRBV6-4, the J gene TRBJ1-1; D gene ambiguous. The CDR3 is 13 amino acids. Trimming cost V 3 bases and J 1 base, with 6 bases left between them. The germline CDR1 and CDR2 sequences are MRHNA and SNTAGT. The CDR3 sequence: CASSEQWNTEAFF. The CDR3 DNA is TGTGCCAGCAGTGAACAATGGAACACTGAAGCTTTCTTT.

The V and J genes are TRBV27 and TRBJ2-7, with D maybe TRBD1 (5 bases). The CDR3 sequence is 14 residues long. The V end lost 2 bases, the J end lost 2 bases, and 10 bases lay between the germline ends. Looked up from germline, CDR1 is MNHEY and CDR2 is SMNVEV (reference sequence). CDR3 DNA: TGTGCCAGCAGTTTAGCGAGCAGGGCCTACGAGCAGTACTTC. Amino acids: CASSLASRAYEQYF.

The chain carries TRBV7-9 and TRBJ2-1; 12 bases align to TRBD2. The CDR3 runs to 15 residues. Germline V gene sequence: CDR1 SEHNR, CDR2 FQNEAQ (reference sequence). Trimming removed 4 bases from V and 4 bases from J; junction bases left unmatched: 2. CDR3 sequence: CASSSTSGRYNEQFF. The CDR3 nucleotides read TGTGCCAGCAGCTCCACTAGCGGGAGGTACAATGAGCAGTTCTTC.